The entry below gives a single TCR beta chain sequence along with its context. Its antigen is unidentified. The sample belongs to a study of cytomegalovirus exposure and HLA in healthy donors. Study-level results: A few of the chains that were CMV-associated were confirmed in vitro to be specific for CMV antigens. In an earlier analysis, in roughly 580 donors, most V segments appeared productive either ~90% or ~30% of the time.

The junction had 8 bases not matched to a gene; V was cut back by 5 bases and J by 3 bases. CDR3 length equals 16 residues. Looked up from germline, CDR1 is SGHNT and CDR2 is YENEEA. Primers included in the PCR were 60 Vbeta and 13 Jbeta primers. The assay was immunoSEQ multiplex PCR, and TCRdb's table has in-frame clones only and misses some. Among about 220,000 clones listed, approximately 68% were seen once. The rearrangement uses TRBV11-3 and TRBJ2-1; TRBD1 agrees at 9 bases. Source material: PBMCs. This clonotype originated in a woman aged 25-40 years in good health and CMV-seronegative. CDR3 amino acids: CASSPGDRALYNEQFF. The CDR3 nucleotides are TGTGCCAGCAGCCCAGGGGACAGGGCTCTCTACAATGAGCAGTTCTTC.